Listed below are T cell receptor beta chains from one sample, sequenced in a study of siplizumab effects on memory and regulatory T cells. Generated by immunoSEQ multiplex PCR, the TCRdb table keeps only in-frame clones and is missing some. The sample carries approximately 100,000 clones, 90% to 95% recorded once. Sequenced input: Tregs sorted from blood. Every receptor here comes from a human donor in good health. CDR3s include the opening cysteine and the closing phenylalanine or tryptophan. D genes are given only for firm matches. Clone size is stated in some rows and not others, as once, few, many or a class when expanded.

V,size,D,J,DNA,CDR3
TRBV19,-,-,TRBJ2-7,TGTGCCAGTAGTGAACAGGGGAGGACCCACTACGAGCAGTACTTC,CASSEQGRTHYEQYF
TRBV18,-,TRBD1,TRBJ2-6,TGTGCCAGCTCATTCGAAATCCGGGGACAGGGGGACGTCCTGACTTTC,CASSFEIRGQGDVLTF
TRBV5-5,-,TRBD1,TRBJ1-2,TGTGCCAGCAGCTTGGTCCCGGGACAGGGGGGTTATGGCTACACCTTC,CASSLVPGQGGYGYTF
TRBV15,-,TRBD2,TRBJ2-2,TGTGCCACCACCACACGGCGGGAGGGCCTCACCGGGGAGCTGTTTTTT,CATTTRREGLTGELFF
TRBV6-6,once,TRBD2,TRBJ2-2,TGTGCCAGCAATCCCGGGACTAGCGTCACCGGGGAGCTGTTTTTT,CASNPGTSVTGELFF
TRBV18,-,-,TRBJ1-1,TGTGCCAGCTCACCACGGGACGGTAGAAACACTGAAGCTTTCTTT,CASSPRDGRNTEAFF
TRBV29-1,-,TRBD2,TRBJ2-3,TGCAGCGTTATGACTAGCGGGAGTATTACAGATACGCAGTATTTT,CSVMTSGSITDTQYF
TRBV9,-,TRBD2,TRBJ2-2,TGTGCCAGCAGCGTAGGAGGGTTACTAGCGGGAGTCACCGGGGAGCTGTTTTTT,CASSVGGLLAGVTGELFF
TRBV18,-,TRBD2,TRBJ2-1,TGTGCCAGCTCACCTTACGCGGGAGTGTCCTACAATGAGCAGTTCTTC,CASSPYAGVSYNEQFF
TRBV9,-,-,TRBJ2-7,TGTGCCAGCAGCGGGGGAGGTTACGAGCAGTACTTC,CASSGGGYEQYF
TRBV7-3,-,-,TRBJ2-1,TGTGCCAGCAGCTTACTATCCAGTAGCGAGCAGTTCTTC,CASSLLSSSEQFF
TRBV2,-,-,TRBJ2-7,TGTGCCAGCAGGGGAGCAACACCCGTTCTTTATTACGAGCAGTACTTC,CASRGATPVLYYEQYF
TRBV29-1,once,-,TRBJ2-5,TGCAGCGGGGAAAGACAAGAGACCCAGTACTTC,CSGERQETQYF
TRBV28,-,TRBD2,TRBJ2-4,TGTGCCAGCAGTCCCGGGGGTTGGCGGGAGTATCAAAACATTCAGTACTTC,CASSPGGWREYQNIQYF
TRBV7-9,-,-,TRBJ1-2,TGTGCCAGCAGTAAGGACCGGGGCTACACCTTC,CASSKDRGYTF
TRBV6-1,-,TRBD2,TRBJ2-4,TGTGCCAGCCGCGGGGGGCGGAACCGCATTCAGTACTTC,CASRGGRNRIQYF
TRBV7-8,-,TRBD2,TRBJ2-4,TGTGCCAGCAGGGAGACTAGCGGAGAGAACATTCAGTACTTC,CASRETSGENIQYF
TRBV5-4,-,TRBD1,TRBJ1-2,TGTGCCAGCAGACCACCGGGACAGGGGGCGGGCTATGGCTACACCTTC,CASRPPGQGAGYGYTF
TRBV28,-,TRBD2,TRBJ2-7,TGTGCCTCGGGAGATGCGGGAGCACACGAGCAGTACTTC,CASGDAGAHEQYF
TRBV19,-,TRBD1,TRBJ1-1,TGTGCCAGTAGTAAAACAGGGGGCGAGACTGAAGCTTTCTTT,CASSKTGGETEAFF
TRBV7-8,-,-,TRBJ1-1,TGTGCCAGCAGCCCCCGGCCGGGTGGGCGCACTGAAGCTTTCTTT,CASSPRPGGRTEAFF
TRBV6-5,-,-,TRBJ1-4,TGTGCCAGCAGCTCAATGACAGACCTTAATGAAAAACTGTTTTTT,CASSSMTDLNEKLFF
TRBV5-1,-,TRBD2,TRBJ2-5,TGCGCCAGCAGCTTGGACATGGGAGGGGAGACCCAGTACTTC,CASSLDMGGETQYF
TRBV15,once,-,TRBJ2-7,TGTGCCACCAGCAGATCGACAGCCCACGAGCAGTACTTC,CATSRSTAHEQYF
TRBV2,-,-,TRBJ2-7,TGTGCCAGCAGTTTCGGCGGCAGCTCCTACGAGCAGTACTTC,CASSFGGSSYEQYF
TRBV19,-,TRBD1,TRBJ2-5,TGTGCCAGTAGGGGACCGGGACAGGGGAAGCAGACCCAGTACTTC,CASRGPGQGKQTQYF
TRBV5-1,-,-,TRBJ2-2,TGCGCCAGCAGCTTGGATCTTCTCGGCTTTAAATCGAACACCGGGGAGCTGTTTTTT,CASSLDLLGFKSNTGELFF
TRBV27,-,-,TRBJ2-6,TGTGCCAGCAGTTTGGTATACTCTGGGGCCAACGTCCTGACTTTC,CASSLVYSGANVLTF
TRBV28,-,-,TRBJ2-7,TGTGCCAGCAGTTCAATGGACAAAAGCTACGAGCAGTACTTC,CASSSMDKSYEQYF
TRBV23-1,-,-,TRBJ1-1,TGCGCCAGCAGTCCGCAATGGGGAAGAGCTTTCTTT,CASSPQWGRAFF
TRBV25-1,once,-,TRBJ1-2,TGTGCCAGCAGGGGCCCAGGGGTCAACTATGGCTACACCTTC,CASRGPGVNYGYTF
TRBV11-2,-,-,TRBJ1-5,TGTGCCAGCAGCGCCCGTCCTGGTCAGCCCCAGCATTTT,CASSARPGQPQHF
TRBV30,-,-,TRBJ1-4,TGTGCCTGGAGGGAGCAGGGAAGAGAAAAACTGTTTTTT,CAWREQGREKLFF
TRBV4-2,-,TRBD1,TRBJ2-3,TGTGCCAGCAGCCAAGATCCCGGACAGGGAGGAGATACGCAGTATTTT,CASSQDPGQGGDTQYF
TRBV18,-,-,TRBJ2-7,TGTGCCAGCTCACCATCGGGACCCACCTACGAGCAGTACTTC,CASSPSGPTYEQYF
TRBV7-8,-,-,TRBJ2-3,TGTGCCAGCAGCTTACCGGGCCTCACAGATACGCAGTATTTT,CASSLPGLTDTQYF
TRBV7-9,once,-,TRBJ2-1,TGTGCCAGCAGCTTACAAACTCCCAACCTCAATGAGCAGTTCTTC,CASSLQTPNLNEQFF
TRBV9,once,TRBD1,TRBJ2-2,TGTGCCAGCAGCGTAGACAGGGGGCAAGGCGGGGAGCTGTTTTTT,CASSVDRGQGGELFF
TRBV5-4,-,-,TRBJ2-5,TGTGCCAGCAGCTTGGTGGTTGGAGAGACCCAGTACTTC,CASSLVVGETQYF
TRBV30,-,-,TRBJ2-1,TGTGCCTGGGGGCGCCCAACGGACCCCCGGCCCAATGAGCAGTTCTTC,CAWGRPTDPRPNEQFF
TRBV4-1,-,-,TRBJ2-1,TGCGCCAGCAGCCAAGATTATTATGGGTCCATGGGACCGTACAATGAGCAGTTCTTC,CASSQDYYGSMGPYNEQFF
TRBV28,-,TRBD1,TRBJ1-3,TGTGCCAGCAGTCCTTCGGGGACAGGTGAGGTAGGCACCATATATTTT,CASSPSGTGEVGTIYF
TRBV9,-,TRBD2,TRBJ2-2,TGTGCCAGCAGCGCGACCTTATTCGGCGGGAGGATTACCGGGGAGCTGTTTTTT,CASSATLFGGRITGELFF
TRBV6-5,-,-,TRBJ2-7,TGTGCCAGCAGTGCAGCAGGGATTGTCTACGAGCAGTACTTC,CASSAAGIVYEQYF
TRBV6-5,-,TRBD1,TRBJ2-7,TGTGCCAGCAGTTACGGACAGGCTATTACCTACGAGCAGTACTTC,CASSYGQAITYEQYF
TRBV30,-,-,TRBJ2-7,TGTGCCTGGAGTGTTCTCTACGAGCAGTACTTC,CAWSVLYEQYF
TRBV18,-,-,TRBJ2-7,TGTGCCAGCTCAGTCGGGGAGAACGAGCAGTACTTC,CASSVGENEQYF
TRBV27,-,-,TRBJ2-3,TGTGCCAGCAGTTCCCTGACAGACCAGTATACGCAGTATTTT,CASSSLTDQYTQYF
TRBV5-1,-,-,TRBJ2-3,TGCGCCAGCAGCTTGTCCCTCCTCTCGGGAGATACGCAGTATTTT,CASSLSLLSGDTQYF
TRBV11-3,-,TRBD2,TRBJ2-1,TGTGCCAGCAGCCTCGGGACTAGCGGGAGTTTCGAGCAGTTCTTC,CASSLGTSGSFEQFF
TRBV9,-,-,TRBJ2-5,TGTGCCAGCAGCGTATCCGGGGGCGAGGAGACCCAGTACTTC,CASSVSGGEETQYF
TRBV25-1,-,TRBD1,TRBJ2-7,TGTGCCAGCAGTGGGTTGGGGGGACAGGGTTACGAGCAGTACTTC,CASSGLGGQGYEQYF
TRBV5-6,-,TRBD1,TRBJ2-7,TGTGCCAGCAGCTCAATGGGAGCAGGGACAGGGTTTTACGAGCAGTACTTC,CASSSMGAGTGFYEQYF
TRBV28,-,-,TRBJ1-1,-,CASSSSGQGTRTEAFF
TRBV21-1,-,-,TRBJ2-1,TGTGCCAACCAAACTAGCGTCCTTTACCCGAGCTCCTACAATGAGCAGTTCTTC,CANQTSVLYPSSYNEQFF
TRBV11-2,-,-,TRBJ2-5,TGTGCCAGCAGCTTAGAGCTGGGGACCCAGTACTTC,CASSLELGTQYF
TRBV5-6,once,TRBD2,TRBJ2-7,TGTGCCAGCAGCTCAACTAGCGCACACTCCTACGAGCAGTACTTC,CASSSTSAHSYEQYF
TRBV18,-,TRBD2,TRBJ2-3,TGTGCCAGCTCACCACTAGCGGGAGCGGTAGATACGCAGTATTTT,CASSPLAGAVDTQYF